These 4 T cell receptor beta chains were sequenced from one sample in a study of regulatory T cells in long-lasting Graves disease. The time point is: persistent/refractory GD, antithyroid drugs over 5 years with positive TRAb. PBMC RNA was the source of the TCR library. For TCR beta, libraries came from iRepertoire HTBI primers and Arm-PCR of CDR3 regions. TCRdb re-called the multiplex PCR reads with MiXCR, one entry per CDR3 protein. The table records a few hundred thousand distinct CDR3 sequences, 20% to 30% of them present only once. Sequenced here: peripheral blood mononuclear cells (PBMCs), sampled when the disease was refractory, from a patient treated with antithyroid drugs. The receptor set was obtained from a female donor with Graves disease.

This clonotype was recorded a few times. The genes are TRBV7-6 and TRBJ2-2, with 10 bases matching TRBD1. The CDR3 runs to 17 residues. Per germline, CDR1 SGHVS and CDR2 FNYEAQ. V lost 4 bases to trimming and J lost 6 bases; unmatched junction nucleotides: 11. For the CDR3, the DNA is TGTGCCAGCAGCTCCTTATCGACAGGGGGCGAGTCCGGGGAGCTGTTTTTT. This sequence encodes CASSSLSTGGESGELFF.

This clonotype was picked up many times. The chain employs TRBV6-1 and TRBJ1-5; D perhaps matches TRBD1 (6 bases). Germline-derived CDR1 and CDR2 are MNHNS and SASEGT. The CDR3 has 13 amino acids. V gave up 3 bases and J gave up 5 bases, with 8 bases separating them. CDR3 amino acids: CASSDRGDQPQHF. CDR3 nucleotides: TGTGCCAGCAGTGACAGGGGTGATCAGCCCCAGCATTTT.

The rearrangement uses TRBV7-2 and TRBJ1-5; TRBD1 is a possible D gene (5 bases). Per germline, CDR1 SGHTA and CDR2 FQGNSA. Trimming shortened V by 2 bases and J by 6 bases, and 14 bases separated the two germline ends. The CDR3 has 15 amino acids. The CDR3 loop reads CASSLSRVWGQPQHF. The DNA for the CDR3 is TGTGCCAGCAGCTTAAGCAGGGTGTGGGGTCAGCCCCAGCATTTT. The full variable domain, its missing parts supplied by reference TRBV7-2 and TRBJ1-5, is GAGVSQSPSNKVTEKGKDVELRCDPISGHTALYWYRQSLGQGLEFLIYFQGNSAPDKSGLPSDRFSAERTGGSVSTLTIQRTQQEDSAVYLCASSLSRVWGQPQHFGDGTRLSIL.

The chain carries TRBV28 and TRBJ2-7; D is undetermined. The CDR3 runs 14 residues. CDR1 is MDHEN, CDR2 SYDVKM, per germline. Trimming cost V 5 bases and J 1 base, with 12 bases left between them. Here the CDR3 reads CASSPTRQSYEQYF. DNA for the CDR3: TGTGCCAGCAGTCCGACCCGGCAGTCCTACGAGCAGTACTTC.